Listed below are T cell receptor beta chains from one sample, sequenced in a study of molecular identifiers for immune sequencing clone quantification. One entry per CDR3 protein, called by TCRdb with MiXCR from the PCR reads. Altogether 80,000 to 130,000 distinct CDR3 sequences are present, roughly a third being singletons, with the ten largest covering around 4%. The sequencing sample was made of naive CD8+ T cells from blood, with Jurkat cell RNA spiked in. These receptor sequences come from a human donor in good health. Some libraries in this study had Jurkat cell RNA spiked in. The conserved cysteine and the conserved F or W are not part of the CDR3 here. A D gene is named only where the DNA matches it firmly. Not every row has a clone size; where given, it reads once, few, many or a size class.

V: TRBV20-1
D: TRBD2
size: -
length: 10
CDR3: CAVSGIGTQY

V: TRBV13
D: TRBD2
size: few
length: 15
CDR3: ASSARGLAGVRETQY

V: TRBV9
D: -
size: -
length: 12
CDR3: ASSVEGMDYGYT

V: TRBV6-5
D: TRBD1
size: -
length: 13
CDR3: ASRRQGAIGNTIY

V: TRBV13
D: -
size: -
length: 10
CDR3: ASTQIIYGYT

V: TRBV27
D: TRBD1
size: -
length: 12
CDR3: ACSFAGQEYEQY

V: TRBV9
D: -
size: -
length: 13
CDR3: ASSVAGILTREQF

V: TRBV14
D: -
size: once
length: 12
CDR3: ASSQDWGWAEQF

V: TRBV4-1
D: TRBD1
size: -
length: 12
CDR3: ASSKGQGKNIQY

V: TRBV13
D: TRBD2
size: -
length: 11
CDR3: ASSTGLAGRKY

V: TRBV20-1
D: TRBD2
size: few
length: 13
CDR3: SARDTSGSRREQY

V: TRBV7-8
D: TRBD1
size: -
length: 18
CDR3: ASSLSRDRIAVGMNTEAF

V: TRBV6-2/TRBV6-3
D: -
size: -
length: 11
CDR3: ASSLTGTYGYT

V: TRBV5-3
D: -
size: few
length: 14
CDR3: ASSLAVTANTGELF

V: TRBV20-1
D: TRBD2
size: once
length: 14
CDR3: SARVVTRESIDTQY

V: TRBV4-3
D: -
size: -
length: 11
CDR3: ASSPSGTNEQY

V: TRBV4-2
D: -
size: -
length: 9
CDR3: ASMITGELF

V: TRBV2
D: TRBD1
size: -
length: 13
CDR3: ASATGTGDGQPQH

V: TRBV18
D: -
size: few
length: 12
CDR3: ASSPPGGGTEAF

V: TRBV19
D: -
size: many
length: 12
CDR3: ASSPWELRNEQF